The 18 T cell receptor beta chains reported below all come from one sample, sequenced in a study of post-analysis software for immune sequencing data. General observations from the study: In patients, TRBV5-6, TRBV5-1 and TRBV20-1 belonged to roughly 5 TRBV segments found more frequently than in controls.

cDNA libraries of TCR beta carried unique molecular identifiers. TCRdb called the PCR reads again in MiXCR, with one record for every CDR3 protein. Among 750,000 to 900,000 distinct CDR3 sequences listed, roughly 50% were seen once. These TCRs' antigens remain unknown. The sample consisted of blood. The receptors were gathered from a girl aged 10-17 years with multiple sclerosis.

A few counts support this clonotype. In DNA, the CDR3 is TGTGCCAGCAGTTTCAGCAGTACCCACGGCGAGCAGTACTTC. Residues: CASSFSSTHGEQYF. The rearrangement uses TRBV28 and TRBJ2-5; D uncertain. TRBJ2-7 matches the DNA end more closely, so the J call is doubtful. Germline CDR1 reads MDHEN; CDR2 reads SYDVKM. There are 14 residues in the CDR3.

The rearrangement uses TRBV7-8 and TRBJ2-4; the D gene is possibly TRBD2 (5 bases). The J call may be wrong; the DNA end is better matched by TRBJ2-7. This CDR3 is built from 16 residues. Germline values: CDR1 SGHVS, CDR2 FQNEAQ. Written as DNA, the CDR3 is TGTGCCAGCAGCTTAGGGGTCGGGAAGGTCCTCTACGAGCAGTACTTC. It specifies CASSLGVGKVLYEQYF.

This clonotype has only one observation. The V gene is TRBV20-1, the J gene TRBJ1-5, with 7 positions matching TRBD1. This CDR3 is 15 amino acids long. The ends lost 6 bases at V and 0 bases at J; junction bases unmatched: 8. Germline CDR1 and CDR2: DFQATT and SNEGSKA (reference sequence). The CDR3 region is CSAQPRTGSNQPQHF. The CDR3 nucleotides read TGCAGTGCCCAACCCCGGACAGGTAGCAATCAGCCCCAGCATTTT.

This clonotype was counted a few times. This chain joins TRBV20-1 and TRBJ1-2; no firm D call. This CDR3 region has 10 residues. The V end was cut by 5 bases, the J end by 6 bases, with 7 bases between. Germline CDR1 DFQATT, CDR2 SNEGSKA (reference sequence). The CDR3 DNA sequence: TGCAGTGCTCGATACAATGGCTACACCTTC. This codes for CSARYNGYTF.

The chain has TRBV7-6 and TRBJ2-7, with 8 bases identical to TRBD2. The germline CDR1 and CDR2 sequences are SGHVS and FNYEAQ. The CDR3 contains 16 residues. Trimming cost V 8 bases and J 1 base; bases outside gene matches: 13. The CDR3 region has the DNA TGTGCCAGCGGACCCGGGGTAGCGGGACATTCCTACGAGCAGTACTTC. Residues: CASGPGVAGHSYEQYF.

V is TRBV4-2 and J is TRBJ2-7; weak D call: TRBD2 (5 bases). This CDR3 region has 14 residues. V lost 1 base, J lost 3 bases, and 10 bases lay in between. Per the germline V gene, CDR1 is LGHNA and CDR2 is YNFKEQ. The CDR3 protein is CASSQGGQIYEQYF. CDR3 nucleotides: TGTGCCAGCAGCCAAGGCGGGCAGATCTACGAGCAGTACTTC.

This clonotype was detected a few times. The V and J genes are TRBV28 and TRBJ2-7; a possible D gene is TRBD2 (5 bases). Germline assignment: CDR1 MDHEN and CDR2 SYDVKM. V was trimmed by 2 bases and J by 3 bases, leaving 11 bases between them. The CDR3 is made up of 14 amino acids. DNA for the CDR3: TGTGCCAGCAGTTTAGGTCGAGGGTTCTACGAGCAGTACTTC. The encoded protein is CASSLGRGFYEQYF.

The V call is TRBV9, the J call TRBJ2-1; D is possibly TRBD2 (5 bases). This CDR3 spans 15 amino acids. The ends were cut back, 0 bases at V and 1 base at J, with 8 bases in the middle. CDR1 and CDR2 from the germline V gene are SGDLS and YYNGEE. For the CDR3, the DNA is TGTGCCAGCAGCGTAGTCCCGGGATCCTACAATGAGCAGTTCTTC. Translation gives CASSVVPGSYNEQFF.

V gene TRBV13 combines with J gene TRBJ2-3; TRBD2 is a possible D gene (7 bases). Trimming took 5 bases from V and 0 from J, leaving 15 bases between them. The germline CDR1 and CDR2 sequences are PRHDT and FYEKMQ (reference sequence). The length of the CDR3 is 16 residues. This CDR3 is CASSPGGGLSTDTQYF. In DNA, the CDR3 is TGTGCCAGCAGCCCGGGCGGGGGCTTGAGCACAGATACGCAGTATTTT.

In this sample, this clonotype turned up once. The CDR3 region is CASSPLGRAVPGSGSTDTQYF. DNA of the CDR3: TGTGCCAGCAGTCCCCTGGGGCGGGCAGTGCCCGGTAGCGGGAGCACAGATACGCAGTATTTT. The V and J genes are TRBV28 and TRBJ2-3; 7 positions match TRBD2. The length of the CDR3 is 21 residues. Germline V gives CDR1 MDHEN, CDR2 SYDVKM. Germline trimming cut 5 bases from V and 0 bases from J; bases unmatched to any gene: 23.

This clonotype was observed many times. The V call is TRBV11-2, the J call TRBJ2-5; TRBD2 matches 13 bases. Germline V gene lookup returns CDR1 SGHAT and CDR2 FQNNGV. The CDR3 spans 16 residues. The V segment lost 5 bases and the J segment 2 bases; nucleotides outside the gene matches: 5. The CDR3 bases are TGTGCCAGCAGCCCCGGACTAGCGGGAGAGCAAGAGACCCAGTACTTC. Encoded protein: CASSPGLAGEQETQYF.

The rearrangement links TRBV20-1 to TRBJ1-4; a possible D gene is TRBD1 (6 bases). The CDR3 totals 14 residues. Germline-derived CDR1 and CDR2 are DFQATT and SNEGSKA (reference sequence). Between the trimmed V and J ends, which lost 4 bases and 10 bases, there was a span of 19 bases. The CDR3 is CSATVSGDIAKLFF. CDR3 sequence (DNA): TGCAGTGCTACGGTTTCAGGGGATATCGCAAAACTGTTTTTT.

This clonotype was found a few times. This rearrangement joins TRBV29-1 to TRBJ2-5, with D perhaps being TRBD1 or TRBD2 (5 bases each). The CDR3 is 11 amino acids. The V gene's germline CDR1 is SQVTM and CDR2 ANQGSEA. Trimming removed 1 base at V and 5 bases at J, with 5 bases between. CDR3 nucleotide sequence: TGCAGCGTTGAAGGGGACGAGACCCAGTACTTC. Protein product: CSVEGDETQYF.

V and J are TRBV28 and TRBJ2-3; D tentatively reads TRBD1 or TRBD2 (6 bases each). Trimming pared 7 bases from V and 10 bases from J, leaving 15 bases between. The CDR3 sequence is 12 residues long. The germline gives CDR1 MDHEN, CDR2 SYDVKM. The DNA of the CDR3 is TGTGCCAGCACCCCGCCTAGGGGGGCGCAGTATTTT. Amino acids: CASTPPRGAQYF.

J is TRBJ2-7 and V is TRBV5-1, with D tentatively TRBD1 (5 bases). V shed 1 base and J shed 3 bases, with 14 bases lying between them. CDR1 is SGHRS and CDR2 is YFSETQ in the germline V gene. The CDR3 is 15 residues long. The CDR3 protein is CASSLWGRIDYEQYF. DNA for the CDR3: TGCGCCAGCAGCTTGTGGGGCAGAATAGACTACGAGCAGTACTTC.

This sequence joins TRBV7-2 and TRBJ2-5; 7 bases match TRBD2. CDR1 is SGHTA and CDR2 is FQGNSA in the germline V gene. This CDR3 region has 15 residues. The V gene end was trimmed by 5 bases and the J gene end by 1 base; junction bases not matched to a gene: 7. The CDR3: CASSAVRGVQETQYF. Written as DNA, the CDR3 is TGTGCCAGCAGCGCGGTCCGGGGGGTCCAAGAGACCCAGTACTTC.

The chain links TRBV6-6 to TRBJ2-7, with 9 bases that match TRBD2. V lost 6 bases, J lost 3 bases, and 6 bases stayed unmatched. Germline V gene lookup returns CDR1 MNHNY and CDR2 SVGAGI (reference sequence). This CDR3 spans 14 amino acids. CDR3 protein: CASRGDSGSYEQYF. The CDR3 bases are TGTGCCAGCAGGGGTGATAGCGGGAGCTACGAGCAGTACTTC.

This clonotype was counted between two and nine times. The rearrangement uses TRBV20-1 and TRBJ2-7; TRBD1 matches 8 bases. There are 13 residues in the CDR3. In germline, CDR1 is DFQATT, CDR2 SNEGSKA (reference sequence). V shed 6 bases and J 3 bases; nucleotides not matched to a gene: 7. The CDR3 bases are TGCAGTGCCGACAGGGGTTCGATCTACGAGCAGTACTTC. The encoded protein is CSADRGSIYEQYF.